This TCR beta chain comes out of a study of blood T cell repertoires in COVID-19. The overall study: Acute-phase and convalescent COVID-19 samples originated in the United States, Italy and Spain. In each case, the material was cDNA or gDNA derived from T cells, B-cell-depleted T cells, or PBMCs.

Seattle's cohort entered during active infection and was followed longitudinally. Regarding this clone: The junction does not match germline at one end; this may be a read error.

This CDR3 region has 16 residues. CDR1 is MNHEY and CDR2 is SVGEGT in the germline V gene. Original methodology: Reference gene primer amplification gave nucleated cell count estimates. Sequencing used immunoSEQ multiplex PCR; TCRdb keeps in-frame clones, though not all of them. V, J and clone size were drawn from that table, and D and trimming were deduced from the DNA. This sample has about 300,000 clones, with just under 90% found just once. The receptor was isolated from a woman aged 50 to 60 with COVID-19, enrolled during active disease. This chain connects TRBV6-2 or TRBV6-3 to TRBJ1-1; D may be TRBD1 (5 bases). What was sequenced was peripheral blood. The DNA for the CDR3 is TGTGCCAGCCGTTACCCGACAGCCAGGGTGAACACTGAAGCTTTCTTT. Its protein product is CASRYPTARVNTEAFF.